The 3 T cell receptor beta chains presented below share a single source sample, sequenced in a study of blood T cells in healthy people across ages (dated by TCRdb to between 2014 and 2016). The method behind the library was 5' RACE. Sequenced on an Illumina HiSeq 2500. A second roughly 6 to 11 cycle PCR used a sample-barcoded 5' primer and a J-beta primer mix. The public reads were reprocessed in TCRdb via fastp at Q25 and MiXCR, keeping in-frame beta chains. When rows share a CDR3 protein, they turn into one entry using the most common DNA and genes. A total of 850,000 to 1,000,000 distinct CDR3 sequences appear in this sample, about 51% of them only once. 20% to 25% of the sample comes from the top ten. The sample was blood. These receptors came from a woman aged 55 to 70 in good health.

This chain links TRBV6-5 with TRBJ1-4, with 8 bases that match TRBD1. The CDR3 runs 14 residues. Germline V CDR1 and CDR2: MNHEY, SVGAGI. Trimming removed 5 bases from V and 7 bases from J; junction bases left unmatched: 6. Here the CDR3 reads CASSRGQGGEKLFF. CDR3 nucleotides: TGTGCCAGCAGTAGAGGACAGGGAGGTGAAAAACTGTTTTTT.

The table lists this clonotype with a few counts. This sequence joins TRBV11-2 and TRBJ1-2, with D perhaps TRBD1 (6 bases). Germline assignment: CDR1 SGHAT and CDR2 FQNNGV. The length of the CDR3 is 14 residues. V was pared by 4 bases and J by 7 bases, with 16 bases between. The CDR3 loop is CASSYPGRGGGYTF. In DNA, the CDR3 is TGTGCCAGCAGCTACCCCGGCAGGGGAGGTGGCTACACCTTC.

Only a few counts were recorded for this clonotype. V gene TRBV29-1 combines with J gene TRBJ1-2; 7 bases fit TRBD1. The J segment lost 5 bases and the V segment lost 6 bases, leaving 9 bases of the junction unmatched. The CDR3 loop spans 13 amino acids. Germline V lookup: CDR1 SQVTM, CDR2 ANQGSEA. This CDR3 reads CSVTRDSVYGYTF. CDR3 DNA sequence: TGCAGCGTCACCCGGGACAGCGTGTATGGCTACACCTTC.